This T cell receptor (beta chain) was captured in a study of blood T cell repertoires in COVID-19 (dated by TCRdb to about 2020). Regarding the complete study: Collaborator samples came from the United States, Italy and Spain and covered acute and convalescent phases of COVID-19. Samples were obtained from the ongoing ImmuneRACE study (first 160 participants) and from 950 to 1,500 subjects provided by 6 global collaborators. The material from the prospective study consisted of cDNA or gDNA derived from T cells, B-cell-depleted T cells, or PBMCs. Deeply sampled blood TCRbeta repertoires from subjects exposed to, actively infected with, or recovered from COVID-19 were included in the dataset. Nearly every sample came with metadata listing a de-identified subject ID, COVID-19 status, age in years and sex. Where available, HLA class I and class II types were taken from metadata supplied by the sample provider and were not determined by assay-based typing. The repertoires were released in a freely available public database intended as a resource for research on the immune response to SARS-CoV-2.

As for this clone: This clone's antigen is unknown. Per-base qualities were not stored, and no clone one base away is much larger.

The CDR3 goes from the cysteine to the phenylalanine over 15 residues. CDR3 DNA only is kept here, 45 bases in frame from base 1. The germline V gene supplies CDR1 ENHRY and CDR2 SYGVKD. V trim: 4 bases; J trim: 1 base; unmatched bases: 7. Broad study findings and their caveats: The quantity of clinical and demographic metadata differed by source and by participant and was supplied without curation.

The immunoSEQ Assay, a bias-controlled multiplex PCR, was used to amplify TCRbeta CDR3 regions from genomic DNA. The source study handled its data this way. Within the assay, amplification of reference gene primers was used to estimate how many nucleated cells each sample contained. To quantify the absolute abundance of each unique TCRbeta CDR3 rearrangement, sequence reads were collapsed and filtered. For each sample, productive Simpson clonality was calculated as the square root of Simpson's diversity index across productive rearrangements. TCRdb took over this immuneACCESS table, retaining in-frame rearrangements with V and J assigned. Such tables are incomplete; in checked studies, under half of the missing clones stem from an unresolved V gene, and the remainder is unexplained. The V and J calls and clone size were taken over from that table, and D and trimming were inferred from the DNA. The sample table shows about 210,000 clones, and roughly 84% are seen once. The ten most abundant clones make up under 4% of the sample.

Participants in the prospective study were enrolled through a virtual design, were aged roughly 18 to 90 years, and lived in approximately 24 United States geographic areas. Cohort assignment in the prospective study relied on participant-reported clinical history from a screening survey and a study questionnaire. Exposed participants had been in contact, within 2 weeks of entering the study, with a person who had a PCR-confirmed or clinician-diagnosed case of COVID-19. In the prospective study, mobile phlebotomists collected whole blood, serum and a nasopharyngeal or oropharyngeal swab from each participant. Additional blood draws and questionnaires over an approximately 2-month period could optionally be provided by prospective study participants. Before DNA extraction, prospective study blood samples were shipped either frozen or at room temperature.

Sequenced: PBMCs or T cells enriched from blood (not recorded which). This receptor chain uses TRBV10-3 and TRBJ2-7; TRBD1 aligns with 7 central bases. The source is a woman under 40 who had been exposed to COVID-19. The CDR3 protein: CAISAGTAVSYEQYF. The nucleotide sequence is TGTGCCATCAGTGCCGGGACAGCTGTTTCCTACGAGCAGTACTTC.